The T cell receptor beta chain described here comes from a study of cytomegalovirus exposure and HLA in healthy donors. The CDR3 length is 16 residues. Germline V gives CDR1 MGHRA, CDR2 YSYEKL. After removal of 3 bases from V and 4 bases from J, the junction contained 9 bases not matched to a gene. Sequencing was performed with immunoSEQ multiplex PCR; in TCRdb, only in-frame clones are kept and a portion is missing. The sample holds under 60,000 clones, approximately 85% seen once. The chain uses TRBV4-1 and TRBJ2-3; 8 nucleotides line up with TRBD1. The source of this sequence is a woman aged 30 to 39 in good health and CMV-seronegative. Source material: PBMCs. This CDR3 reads CASSQTTRGRADTQYF. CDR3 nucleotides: TGCGCCAGCAGCCAGACTACCAGGGGGCGTGCAGATACGCAGTATTTT.